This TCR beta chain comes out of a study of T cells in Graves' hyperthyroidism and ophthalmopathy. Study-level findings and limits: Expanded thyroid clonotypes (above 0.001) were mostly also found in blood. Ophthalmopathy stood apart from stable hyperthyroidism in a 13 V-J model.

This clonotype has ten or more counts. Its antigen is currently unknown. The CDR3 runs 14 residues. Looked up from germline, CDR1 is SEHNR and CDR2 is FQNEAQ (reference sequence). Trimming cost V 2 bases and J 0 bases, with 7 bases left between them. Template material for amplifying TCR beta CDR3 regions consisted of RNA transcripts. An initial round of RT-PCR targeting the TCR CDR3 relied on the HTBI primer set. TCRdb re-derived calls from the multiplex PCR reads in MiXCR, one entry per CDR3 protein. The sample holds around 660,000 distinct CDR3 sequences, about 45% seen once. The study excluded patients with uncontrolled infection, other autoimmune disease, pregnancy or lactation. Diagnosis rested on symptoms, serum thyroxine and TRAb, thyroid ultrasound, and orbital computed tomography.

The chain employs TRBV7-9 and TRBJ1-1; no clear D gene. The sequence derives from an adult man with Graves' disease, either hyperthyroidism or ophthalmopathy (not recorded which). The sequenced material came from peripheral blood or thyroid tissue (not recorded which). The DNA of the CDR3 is TGTGCCAGCAGCTTAACGGCTGTGAACACTGAAGCTTTCTTT. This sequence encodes CASSLTAVNTEAFF.